These T cell receptor beta chains were read from a single sample in a study of blood T cell repertoires in COVID-19. Repertoires were generated with immunoSEQ multiplex PCR, while TCRdb's copy carries only in-frame clones and drops some. The sample has about 260,000 clones, around nine tenths seen once. The specimen was peripheral blood. The receptors shown here come from a man in his forties who had recovered from COVID-19. The CDR3 runs from the conserved cysteine through the conserved F or W.

cdr3_length v_call cdr3_aa
16 TRBV20-1 CSASGTSGSKTGELFF
17 TRBV4-3 CASSQITGGDLNTEAFF
12 TRBV30 CAWRGPTGQAFF
17 TRBV7-9 CASRPPVRRPNTGELFF
15 TRBV4-1 CASSQVTGLSGGYTF
19 TRBV3-1/TRBV3-2 CASSGGTSGAILAKNIQYF
13 TRBV19 CASSDRGHTEAFF
16 TRBV4-3 CASSQFSGGATDTQYF
16 TRBV9 CASSPTGGGSQNEQFF
14 TRBV5-1 CASSISGSGETQYF
19 TRBV18 CASSPIVTGGLTGNQPQHF
13 TRBV28 CASSSWPKDTQYF
14 TRBV5-1 CASSPEGFLTEAFF
16 TRBV6-1 CASSEFGTSSYNEQFF